This entry features one TCR beta chain sequence. Specified time point: baseline pretreatment blood. Treatment indicated: 15 Gy SBRT to primary tumor, nephrectomy 4 weeks later. The entry originates in a study of radiation and T cells in renal cell carcinoma. The protocol was immunoSEQ multiplex PCR, while the TCRdb copy is restricted to in-frame clones and leaves out a portion. Among under 55,000 clones listed, around 83% were seen once. Unmatched junction bases numbered 4, after V lost 5 bases and J lost 1 base. CDR3 length equals 15 residues. The V gene's germline CDR1 is SNHLY and CDR2 FYNNEI. The sample here was blood, taken from a patient whose treatment included radiotherapy and nephrectomy. J is TRBJ2-2 and V is TRBV2, with TRBD1 identical over 7 bases. The clonotype comes from a woman in her sixties or seventies with renal cell carcinoma. The CDR3 is CASSPRTGNTGELFF. CDR3 DNA sequence: TGTGCCAGCAGTCCCCGGACAGGGAACACCGGGGAGCTGTTTTTT.